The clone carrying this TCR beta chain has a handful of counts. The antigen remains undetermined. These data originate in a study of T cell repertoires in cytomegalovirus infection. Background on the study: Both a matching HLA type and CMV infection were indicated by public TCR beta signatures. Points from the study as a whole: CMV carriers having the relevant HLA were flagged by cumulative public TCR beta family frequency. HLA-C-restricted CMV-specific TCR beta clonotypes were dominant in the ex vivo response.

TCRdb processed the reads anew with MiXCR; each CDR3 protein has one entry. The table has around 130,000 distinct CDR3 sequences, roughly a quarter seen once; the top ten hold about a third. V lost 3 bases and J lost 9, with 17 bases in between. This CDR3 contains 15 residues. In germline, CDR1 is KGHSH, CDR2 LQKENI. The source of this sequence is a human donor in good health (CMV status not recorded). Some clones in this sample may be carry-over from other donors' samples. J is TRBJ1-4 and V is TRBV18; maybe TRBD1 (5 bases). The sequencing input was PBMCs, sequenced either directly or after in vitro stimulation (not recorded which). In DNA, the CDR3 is TGTGCCAGCTCACCTTCCCCGGGGGGAGAAAAAAAACTGTTTTTT. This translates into CASSPSPGGEKKLFF.